The sequence of this T cell receptor (beta chain) was determined in a study of T cell responses to AZD1222 COVID-19 vaccine. The protocol was immunoSEQ multiplex PCR, while the TCRdb copy is restricted to in-frame clones and leaves out a portion. Counted here are about 120,000 clones, 88% occurring once; the ten biggest clones make up around 4%. V dropped 5 bases and J dropped 4 bases, with 9 bases sitting between them. CDR1 MDHEN and CDR2 SYDVKM come from the germline V gene. The CDR3 is 12 amino acids. This specimen was peripheral blood, taken 28 days after the second AZD1222 dose. The receptor comes from an adult who received the AZD1222 COVID-19 vaccine. This rearrangement joins TRBV28 to TRBJ2-7, with D tentatively TRBD2 (5 bases). CDR3 residues: CASSIRGYEQYF. CDR3 sequence (DNA): TGTGCCAGCAGTATACGAGGGTACGAGCAGTACTTC.